One and the same sample provided the 9 T cell receptor beta chains below, sequenced in a study of PD-1 blockade in classical Hodgkin lymphoma. Every patient was affected by relapse after autologous stem cell transplantation, while exposure to brentuximab vedotin was not uniform. Libraries were prepared by immunoSEQ multiplex PCR; TCRdb keeps only in-frame clonotypes and omits some of them. The repertoire holds more than 140,000 clones, with 78% as singletons. The material sequenced was peripheral blood mononuclear cells (PBMCs), taken before the second cycle of nivolumab. These TCRs come from a human donor with classical Hodgkin lymphoma.

The genes are TRBV7-2 and TRBJ2-7, with TRBD1 identical over 10 bases. Unmatched junction bases numbered 12, after V lost 8 bases and J lost 5 bases. CDR3 length equals 15 residues. The germline V gene encodes CDR1 SGHTA and CDR2 FQGNSA. CDR3 coding DNA: TGTGCCAGCCGGCAGACAGGGGGCGTCAGTAACGAGCAGTACTTC. The encoded protein is CASRQTGGVSNEQYF.

The J gene is TRBJ2-2, the V gene TRBV7-9, with D unclear. The V and J ends lost 1 base and 0 bases respectively, with 3 bases between them. Germline loops: CDR1 SEHNR, CDR2 FQNEAQ (reference sequence). The CDR3 extends over 14 amino acids. The CDR3 region has the DNA TGTGCCAGCAGCTTAGGGGCGAACACCGGGGAGCTGTTTTTT. It codes for CASSLGANTGELFF.

V is TRBV11-1 and J is TRBJ2-6, with 8 bases that match TRBD1. Germline V CDR1 and CDR2: SGHAT, FQDESV (reference sequence). The trim removed 4 bases at V and 2 bases at J, leaving 7 bases unmatched. This CDR3 comprises 17 residues. This chain's CDR3 is CASSSGQGTTGANVLTF. In DNA form, the CDR3 reads TGTGCCAGCAGCTCAGGACAGGGCACAACTGGGGCCAACGTCCTGACTTTC.

The chain carries TRBV6-5 and TRBJ2-7; 9 nucleotides align to TRBD1. J lost 4 bases, V lost 6 bases, and 10 bases had no gene match. The CDR3 extends over 15 amino acids. CDR1 MNHEY and CDR2 SVGAGI come from the germline V gene. CDR3 amino acids: CASRAPGTGYYEQYF. CDR3 DNA sequence: TGTGCCAGCAGGGCACCTGGGACAGGGTATTACGAGCAGTACTTC.

This clone was seen once. V is TRBV7-2 and J is TRBJ2-7; perhaps TRBD2 as D (6 bases). Germline V gene lookup returns CDR1 SGHTA and CDR2 FQGNSA. Trimming cost V 5 bases and J 10 bases, with 15 bases left between them. This CDR3 is 12 amino acids long. DNA for the CDR3: TGTGCCAGCAGCGATTCCGGGACTTCCCAGTACTTC. This gives the protein CASSDSGTSQYF.

J is TRBJ2-3 and V is TRBV6-1; 7 bases map to TRBD1. The V and J ends lost 2 bases and 1 base, in that order; junction bases with no gene match: 12. The CDR3 is made up of 18 amino acids. Per the germline V gene, CDR1 is MNHNS and CDR2 is SASEGT. The CDR3 loop reads CASSEHPQRGLRTDTQYF. CDR3 nucleotide sequence: TGTGCCAGCAGTGAACATCCTCAAAGGGGGCTACGCACAGATACGCAGTATTTT.

This sequence joins TRBV18 and TRBJ2-1; D is unresolved. This CDR3 spans 15 amino acids. Trimming removed 2 bases at V and 3 bases at J, with 11 bases between. Per germline, CDR1 KGHSH and CDR2 LQKENI. The CDR3 nucleotides read TGTGCCAGCTCACCATATAGTAGGATCTACAATGAGCAGTTCTTC. Protein: CASSPYSRIYNEQFF.

The chain couples TRBV18 to TRBJ2-7; possibly TRBD1 for D (6 bases). Looked up from germline, CDR1 is KGHSH and CDR2 is LQKENI. The CDR3 is 13 amino acids. The V end was cut by 2 bases, the J end by 5 bases, with 10 bases between. CDR3 protein: CASSPVGGHEQYF. The CDR3 DNA follows: TGTGCCAGCTCACCAGTTGGGGGCCACGAGCAGTACTTC.

This sequence joins TRBV19 and TRBJ2-1; the D gene is possibly TRBD2 (5 bases). Per germline, CDR1 LNHDA and CDR2 SQIVND (reference sequence). Trimming removed 5 bases from V and 0 bases from J, with 14 bases in between. The CDR3 contains 16 residues. Written as DNA, the CDR3 is TGTGCCAGTAGTCATGGAGGCTGGAGCTCCTACAATGAGCAGTTCTTC. It translates to CASSHGGWSSYNEQFF. Variable domain in full (rest from reference TRBV19 and TRBJ2-1): DGGITQSPKYLFRKEGQNVTLSCEQNLNHDAMYWYRQDPGQGLRLIYYSQIVNDFQKGDIAEGYSVSREKKESFPLTVTSAQKNPTAFYLCASSHGGWSSYNEQFFGPGTRLTVL.